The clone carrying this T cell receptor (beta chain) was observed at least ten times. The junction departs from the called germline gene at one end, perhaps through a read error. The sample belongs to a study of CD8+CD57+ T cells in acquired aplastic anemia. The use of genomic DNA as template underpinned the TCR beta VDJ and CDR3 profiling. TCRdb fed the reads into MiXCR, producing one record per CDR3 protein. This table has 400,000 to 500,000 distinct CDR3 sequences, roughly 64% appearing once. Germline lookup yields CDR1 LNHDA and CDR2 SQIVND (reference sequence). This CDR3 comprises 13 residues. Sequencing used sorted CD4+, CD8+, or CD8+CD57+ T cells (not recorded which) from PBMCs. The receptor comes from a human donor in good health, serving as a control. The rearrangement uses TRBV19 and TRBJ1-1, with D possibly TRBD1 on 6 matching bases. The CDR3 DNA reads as TGTGCCAGTAGTATTGACAGGAACGCTGAAGCTTTCTTT. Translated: CASSIDRNAEAFF.